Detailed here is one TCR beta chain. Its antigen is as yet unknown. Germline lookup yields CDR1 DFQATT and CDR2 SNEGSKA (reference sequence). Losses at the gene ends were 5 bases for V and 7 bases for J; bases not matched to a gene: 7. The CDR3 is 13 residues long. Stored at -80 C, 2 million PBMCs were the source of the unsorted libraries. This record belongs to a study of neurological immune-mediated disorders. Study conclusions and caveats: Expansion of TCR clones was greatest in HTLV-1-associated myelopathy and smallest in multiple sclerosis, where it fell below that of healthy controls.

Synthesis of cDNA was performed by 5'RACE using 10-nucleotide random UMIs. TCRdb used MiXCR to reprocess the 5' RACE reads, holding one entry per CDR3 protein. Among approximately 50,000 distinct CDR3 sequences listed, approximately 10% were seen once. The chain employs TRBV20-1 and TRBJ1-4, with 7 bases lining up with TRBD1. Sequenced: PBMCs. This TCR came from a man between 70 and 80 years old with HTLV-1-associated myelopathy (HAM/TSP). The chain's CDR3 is CSAPDRAGEKLFF. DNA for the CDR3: TGCAGTGCTCCCGACAGGGCGGGTGAAAAACTGTTTTTT.